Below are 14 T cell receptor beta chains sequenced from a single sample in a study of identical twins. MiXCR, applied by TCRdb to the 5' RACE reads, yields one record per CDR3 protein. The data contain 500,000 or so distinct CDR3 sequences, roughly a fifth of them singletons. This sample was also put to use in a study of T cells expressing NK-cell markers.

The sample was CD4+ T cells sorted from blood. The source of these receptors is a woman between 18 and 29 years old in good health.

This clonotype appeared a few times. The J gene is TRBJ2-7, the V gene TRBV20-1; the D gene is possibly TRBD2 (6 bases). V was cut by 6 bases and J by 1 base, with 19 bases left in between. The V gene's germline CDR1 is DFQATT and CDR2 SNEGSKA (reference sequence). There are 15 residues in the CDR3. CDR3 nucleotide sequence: TGCAGTGCCATCCCCGTTATAGCGGTATCCTACGAGCAGTACTTC. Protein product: CSAIPVIAVSYEQYF.

The CDR3 nucleotides read TGCGCCAGCAGCTTGCCCGCCGCTCCGACTAGCACAGATACGCAGTATTTT. It translates to CASSLPAAPTSTDTQYF. The chain links TRBV5-1 to TRBJ2-3; D remains unclear. V gave up 1 base and J gave up 0 bases, with 15 bases separating them. The CDR3 length is 17 residues. CDR1 SGHRS and CDR2 YFSETQ come from the germline V gene. Together with reference TRBV5-1 and TRBJ2-3, the CDR3 gives the full variable domain: KAGVTQTPRYLIKTRGQQVTLSCSPISGHRSVSWYQQTPGQGLQFLFEYFSETQRNKGNFPGRFSGRQFSNSRSEMNVSTLELGDSALYLCASSLPAAPTSTDTQYFGPGTRLTVL.

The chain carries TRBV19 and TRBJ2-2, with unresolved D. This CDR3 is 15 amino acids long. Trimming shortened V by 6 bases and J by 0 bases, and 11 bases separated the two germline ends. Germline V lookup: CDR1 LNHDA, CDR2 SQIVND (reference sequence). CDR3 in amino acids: CASRPSYANTGELFF. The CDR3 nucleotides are TGTGCCAGTAGGCCCAGTTACGCGAACACCGGGGAGCTGTTTTTT.

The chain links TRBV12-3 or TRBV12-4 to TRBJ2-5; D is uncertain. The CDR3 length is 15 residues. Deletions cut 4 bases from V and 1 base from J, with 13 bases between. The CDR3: CASSSASEAQETQYF. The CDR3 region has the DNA TGTGCCAGCAGTTCAGCAAGCGAAGCCCAAGAGACCCAGTACTTC.

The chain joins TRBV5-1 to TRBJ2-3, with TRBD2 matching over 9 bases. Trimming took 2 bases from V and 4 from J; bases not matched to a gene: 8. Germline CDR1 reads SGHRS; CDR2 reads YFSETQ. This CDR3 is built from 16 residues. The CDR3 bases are TGCGCCAGCAGCTTTCGGCGGGAGGGCCTCCCAGATACGCAGTATTTT. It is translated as CASSFRREGLPDTQYF.

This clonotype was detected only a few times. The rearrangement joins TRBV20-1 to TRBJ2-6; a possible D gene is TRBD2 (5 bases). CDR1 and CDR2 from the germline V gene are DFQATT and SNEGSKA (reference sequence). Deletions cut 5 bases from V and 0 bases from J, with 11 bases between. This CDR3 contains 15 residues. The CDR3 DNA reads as TGCAGTGCTCGGGGTTACACCTCTGGGGCCAACGTCCTGACTTTC. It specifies CSARGYTSGANVLTF.

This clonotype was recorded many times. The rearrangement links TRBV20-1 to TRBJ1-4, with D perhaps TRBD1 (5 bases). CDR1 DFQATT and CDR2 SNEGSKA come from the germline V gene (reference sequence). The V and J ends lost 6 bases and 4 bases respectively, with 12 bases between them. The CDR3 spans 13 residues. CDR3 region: CSASGRFNEKLFF. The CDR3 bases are TGCAGTGCCTCGGGACGGTTTAATGAAAAACTGTTTTTT.

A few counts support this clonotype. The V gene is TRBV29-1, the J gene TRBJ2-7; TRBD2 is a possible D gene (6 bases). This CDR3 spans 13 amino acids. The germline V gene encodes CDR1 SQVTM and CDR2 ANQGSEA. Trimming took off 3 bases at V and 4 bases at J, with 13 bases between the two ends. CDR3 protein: CSVEYHGTYEQYF. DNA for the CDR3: TGCAGCGTTGAGTACCACGGGACTTACGAGCAGTACTTC.

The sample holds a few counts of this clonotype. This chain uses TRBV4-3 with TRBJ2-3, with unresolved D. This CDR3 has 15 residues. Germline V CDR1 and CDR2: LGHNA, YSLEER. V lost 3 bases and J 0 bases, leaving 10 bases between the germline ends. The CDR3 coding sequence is TGCGCCAGCAGCCACACGGCGGTTAGCACAGATACGCAGTATTTT. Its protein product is CASSHTAVSTDTQYF.

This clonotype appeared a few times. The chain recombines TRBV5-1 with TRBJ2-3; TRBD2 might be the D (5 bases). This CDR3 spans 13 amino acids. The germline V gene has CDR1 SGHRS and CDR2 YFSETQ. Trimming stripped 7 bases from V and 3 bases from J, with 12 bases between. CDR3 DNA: TGCGCCAGCTCCGGGATCGGTACAGATACGCAGTATTTT. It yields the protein CASSGIGTDTQYF.

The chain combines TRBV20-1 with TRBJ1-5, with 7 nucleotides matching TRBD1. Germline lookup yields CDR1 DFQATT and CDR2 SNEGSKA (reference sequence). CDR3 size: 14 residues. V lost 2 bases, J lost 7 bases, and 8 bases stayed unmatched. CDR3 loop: CSARSITGAQPQHF. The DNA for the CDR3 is TGCAGTGCTAGAAGCATAACAGGGGCGCAGCCCCAGCATTTT.

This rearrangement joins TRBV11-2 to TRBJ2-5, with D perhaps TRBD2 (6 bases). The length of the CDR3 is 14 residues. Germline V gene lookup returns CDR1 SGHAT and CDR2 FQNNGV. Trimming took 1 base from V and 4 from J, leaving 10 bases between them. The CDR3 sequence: CASSLGGGVETQYF. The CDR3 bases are TGTGCCAGCAGCTTAGGGGGAGGAGTAGAGACCCAGTACTTC. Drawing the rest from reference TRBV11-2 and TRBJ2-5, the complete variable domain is EAGVAQSPRYKIIEKRQSVAFWCNPISGHATLYWYQQILGQGPKLLIQFQNNGVVDDSQLPKDRFSAERLKGVDSTLKIQPAKLEDSAVYLCASSLGGGVETQYFGPGTRLLVL.

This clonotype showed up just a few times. The CDR3 nucleotides are TGTGCCAGCAGCCCGGGGGGGAGGACTGAAGCTTTCTTT. Translated, it gives CASSPGGRTEAFF. V is TRBV7-3 and J is TRBJ1-1, with a weak D call TRBD1 (5 bases). Trimming shortened V by 5 bases and J by 5 bases, and 12 bases separated the two germline ends. The CDR3 contains 13 residues. Looked up from germline, CDR1 is SGHTA and CDR2 is FQGTGA.

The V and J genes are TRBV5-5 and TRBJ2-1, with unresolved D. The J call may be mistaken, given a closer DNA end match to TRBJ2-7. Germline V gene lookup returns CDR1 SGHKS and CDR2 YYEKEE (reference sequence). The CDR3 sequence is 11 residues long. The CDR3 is CASSGYNEQYF. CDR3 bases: TGTGCCAGCAGTGGGTACAATGAGCAGTACTTC.